This TCR beta chain derives from a study of glioma-infiltrating T cells after dendritic cell vaccination. Background on the study: Dendritic cell vaccine was injected intradermally three times, biweekly. The study, taken as a whole, reports: Longer survival after dendritic cell vaccination followed higher pretreatment TIL content.

As regards this clone: Its antigen is not identified.

Specified time point: after dendritic cell vaccination, including at tumor progression/relapse. PBMC were collected before vaccination, two weeks after the third vaccination, and at progression. Profiling relied on immunoSEQ multiplex PCR, and the TCRdb table lists in-frame clones only, not all of them. This sample has about 65,000 clones; about nine tenths occur once, and the top ten carry around 10%. Germline CDR1 reads SGHNT; CDR2 reads YYREEE (reference sequence). The CDR3 totals 15 residues. Trimming removed 6 bases at V and 0 bases at J, with 15 bases between. The material sequenced was blood, taken after dendritic cell vaccination. V and J are TRBV5-4 and TRBJ1-1; no firm D call. This TCR was sampled from a human donor with glioblastoma. CDR3 bases: TGTGCCAGCAACACATGGGAGGATATGAACACTGAAGCTTTCTTT. Its protein product is CASNTWEDMNTEAFF.